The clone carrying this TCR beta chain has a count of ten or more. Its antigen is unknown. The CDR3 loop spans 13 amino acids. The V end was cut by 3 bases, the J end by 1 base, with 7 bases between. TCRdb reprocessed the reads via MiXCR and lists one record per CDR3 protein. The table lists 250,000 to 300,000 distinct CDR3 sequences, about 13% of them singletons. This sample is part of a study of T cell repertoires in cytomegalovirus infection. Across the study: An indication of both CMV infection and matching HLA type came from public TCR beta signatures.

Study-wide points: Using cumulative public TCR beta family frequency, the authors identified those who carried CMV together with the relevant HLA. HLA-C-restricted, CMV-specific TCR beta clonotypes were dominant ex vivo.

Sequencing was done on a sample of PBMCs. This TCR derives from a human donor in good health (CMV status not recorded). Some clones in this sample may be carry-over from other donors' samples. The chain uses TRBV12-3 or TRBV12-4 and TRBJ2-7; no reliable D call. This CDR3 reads CASSFSDSYEQYF. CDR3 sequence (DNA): TGTGCCAGCAGTTTCTCGGATTCCTACGAGCAGTACTTC.